Each of the 18 T cell receptor beta chains below was sequenced from the same sample in a study of blood T cell repertoires in COVID-19. The protocol was immunoSEQ multiplex PCR, while the TCRdb copy is restricted to in-frame clones and leaves out a portion. This sample has over 75,000 clones, with roughly 88% found just once. The sequenced sample consisted of peripheral blood. Receptors were obtained from a woman of 80 years or more with acute or convalescent COVID-19.

This chain uses TRBV13 with TRBJ1-1, with D unclear. CDR3 size: 13 residues. The germline V gene has CDR1 PRHDT and CDR2 FYEKMQ (reference sequence). Trimming shortened V by 1 base and J by 11 bases, and 14 bases separated the two germline ends. The CDR3 DNA sequence: TGTGCCAGCAGCTTAGTGGCGGGGTTAGGGGCTTTCTTT. This sequence encodes CASSLVAGLGAFF.

CDR3 nucleotide sequence: TGTGCCAGCTTGTACCGGACAGGGCATGAAGCTTTCTTT. Translating gives CASLYRTGHEAFF. This rearrangement joins TRBV6-5 to TRBJ1-1; 8 bases match TRBD1. J was trimmed by 7 bases and V by 8 bases; bases with no gene match: 9. Germline-derived CDR1 and CDR2 are MNHEY and SVGAGI. The CDR3 sequence is 13 residues long.

The genes are TRBV29-1 and TRBJ2-5; perhaps TRBD1 as D (6 bases). Germline V gene lookup returns CDR1 SQVTM and CDR2 ANQGSEA. The CDR3 sequence is 12 residues long. Trimming cost V 5 bases and J 5 bases, with 12 bases left between them. CDR3 nucleotides: TGCAGCGTTACGACAGGCGGGGAGACCCAGTACTTC. Translation: CSVTTGGETQYF. Using reference TRBV29-1 and TRBJ2-5 for the parts outside the CDR3, the full variable domain is SAVISQKPSRDICQRGTSLTIQCQVDSQVTMMFWYRQQPGQSLTLIATANQGSEATYESGFVIDKFPISRPNLTFSTLTVSNMSPEDSSIYLCSVTTGGETQYFGPGTRLLVL.

The gene calls are TRBV7-9 and TRBJ2-2; 7 positions agree with TRBD1. The germline V gene encodes CDR1 SEHNR and CDR2 FQNEAQ (reference sequence). The CDR3 runs to 13 residues. Trimming removed 5 bases from V and 7 bases from J; junction bases left unmatched: 4. This chain's CDR3 is CASSRQGIGELFF. The CDR3 region has the DNA TGTGCCAGCAGCCGACAGGGTATCGGGGAGCTGTTTTTT.

J is TRBJ1-5 and V is TRBV5-1, with TRBD1 identical over 9 bases. Trimming at V came to 4 bases and at J to 1 base, leaving 3 bases not matched to a gene. This CDR3 is built from 15 residues. Germline CDR1 is SGHRS and CDR2 is YFSETQ. CDR3 nucleotides: TGCGCCAGCAGCCTCGGGACAGGGAGCAATCAGCCCCAGCATTTT. Translating it yields CASSLGTGSNQPQHF.

The rearrangement links TRBV7-2 to TRBJ2-1; D is unresolved. The V end lost 1 base, the J end lost 0 bases, and 7 bases lay between the germline ends. This CDR3 spans 15 amino acids. Germline lookup yields CDR1 SGHTA and CDR2 FQGNSA. The CDR3 DNA is TGTGCCAGCAGCTTAGATATCCGCTCCTACAATGAGCAGTTCTTC. This codes for CASSLDIRSYNEQFF.

This clone was observed a single time. The chain carries TRBV7-2 and TRBJ2-5, with D uncertain. Per the germline V gene, CDR1 is SGHTA and CDR2 is FQGNSA. Trimming cost V 3 bases and J 5 bases, with 13 bases left between them. The CDR3 contains 14 residues. CDR3: CASSLNPAGETQYF. The CDR3 DNA reads TGTGCCAGCAGCTTGAATCCGGCCGGGGAGACCCAGTACTTC.

V gene TRBV6-5 combines with J gene TRBJ2-7; 10 positions match TRBD1. CDR1 is MNHEY and CDR2 is SVGAGI in the germline V gene. V lost 0 bases to trimming and J lost 3 bases; unmatched junction nucleotides: 2. The CDR3 is 15 amino acids. CDR3 in amino acids: CASSYSTGGYYEQYF. The CDR3 DNA reads TGTGCCAGCAGTTACTCGACAGGGGGCTACTACGAGCAGTACTTC.

This clone occurred a few times. The chain joins TRBV10-1 to TRBJ1-1; D not certain. The ends were cut back, 4 bases at V and 1 base at J, with 7 bases in the middle. CDR1 and CDR2 (germline): WNHNN, SYGVQD (reference sequence). This CDR3 comprises 13 residues. CDR3 nucleotides: TGCGCCAGCAGTGGGCTAGAGAACACTGAAGCTTTCTTT. This encodes CASSGLENTEAFF.

This sequence joins TRBV6-1 and TRBJ2-3, with TRBD1 as a possible D gene (6 bases). Trimming removed 2 bases from V and 4 bases from J, with 19 bases in between. The CDR3 is made up of 17 amino acids. Germline CDR1 reads MNHNS; CDR2 reads SASEGT. The CDR3 region has the DNA TGTGCCAGCAGTGAAACAGGGTTAGGACTGTACCCAGATACGCAGTATTTT. Protein: CASSETGLGLYPDTQYF.

The chain uses TRBV19 and TRBJ2-7; TRBD2 matches at 8 bases. CDR1 LNHDA and CDR2 SQIVND come from the germline V gene (reference sequence). The CDR3 is 12 amino acids. The junction had 5 bases not matched to a gene; V was cut back by 7 bases and J by 6 bases. This chain's CDR3 is CASNGGGIEQYF. In DNA form, the CDR3 reads TGTGCCAGTAACGGGGGGGGCATCGAGCAGTACTTC.

V usage is TRBV5-1 and J usage is TRBJ1-2; 10 bases are a match to TRBD1. The CDR3 runs 14 residues. Germline trimming cut 3 bases from V and 2 bases from J; bases unmatched to any gene: 1. Germline lookup yields CDR1 SGHRS and CDR2 YFSETQ. CDR3 DNA: TGCGCCAGCAGCTGGGGACAGGGGAACTATGGCTACACCTTC. Translating gives CASSWGQGNYGYTF.

This rearrangement joins TRBV5-4 to TRBJ2-1; D gene uncertain. CDR3 size: 12 residues. The V end was cut by 4 bases, the J end by 6 bases, with 8 bases between. CDR1 SGHNT and CDR2 YYREEE come from the germline V gene (reference sequence). The DNA for the CDR3 is TGTGCCAGCAGCCCCGACTTCAATGAGCAGTTCTTC. Encoded protein: CASSPDFNEQFF.

The chain couples TRBV5-1 to TRBJ1-4; 9 positions match TRBD1. CDR1 and CDR2 from the germline V gene are SGHRS and YFSETQ. This CDR3 region has 15 residues. After removal of 5 bases from V and 0 bases from J, the junction contained 2 bases not matched to a gene. The CDR3 reads CASRTGGTTNEKLFF. In nucleotides, the CDR3 is TGCGCCAGCAGAACAGGGGGCACAACTAATGAAAAACTGTTTTTT.

The chain couples TRBV19 to TRBJ1-2, with TRBD1 matching over 10 bases. This CDR3 comprises 16 residues. CDR1 LNHDA and CDR2 SQIVND come from the germline V gene (reference sequence). The V segment lost 6 bases and the J segment 2 bases; nucleotides outside the gene matches: 9. In nucleotides, the CDR3 is TGTGCCAGTAGACCTCTTGGGGGACAGGGGAACTATGGCTACACCTTC. This encodes CASRPLGGQGNYGYTF.

The rearrangement links TRBV7-3 to TRBJ2-3; D is undetermined. V lost 0 bases, J lost 0 bases, and 4 bases lay in between. The CDR3 is 14 residues long. CDR1 is SGHTA and CDR2 is FQGTGA in the germline V gene. The CDR3 bases are TGTGCCAGCAGCTTAACTATTAGCACAGATACGCAGTATTTT. It encodes CASSLTISTDTQYF.

As DNA, the CDR3 is TGTGCCAGCTCAACGACAGGGGGCGAAGGCTACACCTTC. Its translation is CASSTTGGEGYTF. This chain links TRBV18 with TRBJ1-2; 10 positions agree with TRBD1. The CDR3 length is 13 residues. The ends lost 5 bases at V and 8 bases at J; junction bases unmatched: 5. The germline V gene has CDR1 KGHSH and CDR2 LQKENI. The entire variable domain, with the rest obtained from reference TRBV18 and TRBJ1-2, is as follows: NAGVMQNPRHLVRRRGQEARLRCSPMKGHSHVYWYRQLPEEGLKFMVYLQKENIIDESGMPKERFSAEFPKEGPSILRIQQVVRGDSAAYFCASSTTGGEGYTFGSGTRLTVV.

The CDR3 sequence is CASRPEGANQPQHF. The CDR3 DNA reads TGTGCCAGCAGGCCAGAGGGGGCGAATCAGCCCCAGCATTTT. The chain combines TRBV7-9 with TRBJ1-5, with 7 nucleotides matching TRBD1. CDR1 is SEHNR, CDR2 FQNEAQ, per germline (reference sequence). The CDR3 spans 14 residues. V lost 6 bases to trimming and J lost 4 bases; unmatched junction nucleotides: 6.